The 10 T cell receptor beta chains in this list originate from one sample, sequenced in a study of T cells in localized non-small cell lung cancer. Method: immunoSEQ multiplex PCR; TCRdb's copy keeps in-frame clones and lacks some. This sample has 30,000 to 45,000 clones, with around 81% found just once. Specimen: peripheral blood mononuclear cells, collected before any cancer treatment. All receptors derive from a male donor older than 55 with stage II lung adenocarcinoma.

This clone was picked up a small number of times. The rearrangement links TRBV30 to TRBJ1-1, with 7 bases lining up with TRBD1. The ends lost 1 base at V and 10 bases at J; junction bases unmatched: 3. The CDR3 is 11 amino acids. Per germline, CDR1 GTSNPN and CDR2 SVGIG (reference sequence). CDR3 DNA sequence: TGTGCCTGGAGTGAAGACAGGGCAGCTTTCTTT. It specifies CAWSEDRAAFF.

The rearrangement joins TRBV25-1 to TRBJ1-1; no clear D. This CDR3 is built from 10 residues. Trimming took 6 bases from V and 11 from J, leaving 10 bases between them. Germline lookup yields CDR1 MGHDK and CDR2 SYGVNS. The CDR3 is CASRMGRAFF. CDR3 DNA sequence: TGTGCCAGCAGGATGGGGAGGGCTTTCTTT.

V is TRBV19 and J is TRBJ2-1, with TRBD1 matching 9 bases. With V trimmed by 7 bases and J by 2 bases, 3 bases remained unmatched. Germline V lookup: CDR1 LNHDA, CDR2 SQIVND (reference sequence). The CDR3 has 14 residues. CDR3 nucleotide sequence: TGTGCCAGTATGGGGACAGGGCCCTACAATGAGCAGTTCTTC. Translating gives CASMGTGPYNEQFF.

Judged by abundance, this clone is medium-sized (0.01 to 0.1%). This chain uses TRBV5-4 with TRBJ2-1; D is possibly TRBD2 (7 bases). The CDR3 consists of 14 residues. Germline lookup yields CDR1 SGHNT and CDR2 YYREEE (reference sequence). The V gene lost 3 bases and the J gene lost 8 bases, with 15 bases spanning the gap. CDR3 residues: CASSSGRGAYEQFF. For the CDR3, the DNA is TGTGCCAGCAGCTCAGGACGGGGGGCGTATGAGCAGTTCTTC.

This rearrangement joins TRBV30 to TRBJ2-7; D is uncertain. V lost 0 bases, J lost 5 bases, and 5 bases lay in between. Germline V gene sequence: CDR1 GTSNPN, CDR2 SVGIG (reference sequence). The CDR3 loop spans 11 amino acids. CDR3 loop: CAWSVGDEQYF. CDR3 coding DNA: TGTGCCTGGAGTGTAGGCGACGAGCAGTACTTC. The full variable domain, in which reference TRBV30 and TRBJ2-7 provide the parts outside the CDR3, is SQTIHQWPATLVQPVGSPLSLECTVEGTSNPNLYWYRQAAGRGLQLLFYSVGIGQISSEVPQNLSASRPQDRQFILSSKKLLLSDSGFYLCAWSVGDEQYFGPGTRLTVT.

The chain couples TRBV7-7 to TRBJ2-7; TRBD1 matches at 8 bases. The CDR3 extends over 16 amino acids. V lost 6 bases to trimming and J lost 7 bases; unmatched junction nucleotides: 17. Germline V gene sequence: CDR1 SSHAT, CDR2 FNYEAQ (reference sequence). The CDR3 nucleotides read TGTGCCAGCAGTTTAAACCGGGACAGGTCATCTTGGGAGCAGTACTTC. Protein: CASSLNRDRSSWEQYF.

This clone is labeled medium-sized (0.01 to 0.1%). The gene calls are TRBV9 and TRBJ1-4; 7 nucleotides line up with TRBD1. Looked up from germline, CDR1 is SGDLS and CDR2 is YYNGEE. J lost 7 bases, V lost 0 bases, and 9 bases had no gene match. The length of the CDR3 is 16 residues. This CDR3 is CASSVVGRGRGEKLFF. In nucleotides, the CDR3 is TGTGCCAGCAGCGTAGTGGGGAGGGGGCGAGGTGAAAAACTGTTTTTT. The entire variable domain, with the rest obtained from reference TRBV9 and TRBJ1-4, is as follows: DSGVTQTPKHLITATGQRVTLRCSPRSGDLSVYWYQQSLDQGLQFLIQYYNGEERAKGNILERFSAQQFPDLHSELNLSSLELGDSALYFCASSVVGRGRGEKLFFGSGTQLSVL.

The J gene is TRBJ1-1, the V gene TRBV15, with TRBD1 matching over 8 bases. J lost 1 base, V lost 5 bases, and 0 bases had no gene match. The germline V gene has CDR1 LNHNV and CDR2 YYDKDF (reference sequence). CDR3 length equals 13 residues. The CDR3 loop reads CATSGTGNTEAFF. The CDR3 coding sequence is TGTGCCACCAGCGGGACAGGGAACACTGAAGCTTTCTTT. Full variable domain (remainder filled in from reference TRBV15 and TRBJ1-1): DAMVIQNPRYQVTQFGKPVTLSCSQTLNHNVMYWYQQKSSQAPKLLFHYYDKDFNNEADTPDNFQSRRPNTSFCFLDIRSPGLGDTAMYLCATSGTGNTEAFFGQGTRLTVV.

This clone has a single count. The genes are TRBV5-4 and TRBJ1-2, with D possibly TRBD1 on 6 matching bases. The CDR3 loop spans 15 amino acids. Germline lookup yields CDR1 SGHNT and CDR2 YYREEE (reference sequence). The V gene lost 0 bases and the J gene lost 8 bases, with 17 bases spanning the gap. The CDR3 protein is CASSLADGGLRGYTF. The CDR3 region has the DNA TGTGCCAGCAGCTTGGCCGACGGGGGGCTAAGAGGCTACACCTTC.

The chain carries TRBV11-3 and TRBJ2-3; no reliable D call. The germline V gene encodes CDR1 SGHNT and CDR2 YENEEA. Trimming removed 2 bases from V and 4 bases from J, with 4 bases in between. This CDR3 spans 12 amino acids. The CDR3 sequence is CASSLWADTQYF. The CDR3, as DNA: TGTGCCAGCAGCTTATGGGCAGATACGCAGTATTTT. Drawing the rest from reference TRBV11-3 and TRBJ2-3, the complete variable domain is EAGVVQSPRYKIIEKKQPVAFWCNPISGHNTLYWYLQNLGQGPELLIRYENEEAVDDSQLPKDRFSAERLKGVDSTLKIQPAELGDSAVYLCASSLWADTQYFGPGTRLTVL.